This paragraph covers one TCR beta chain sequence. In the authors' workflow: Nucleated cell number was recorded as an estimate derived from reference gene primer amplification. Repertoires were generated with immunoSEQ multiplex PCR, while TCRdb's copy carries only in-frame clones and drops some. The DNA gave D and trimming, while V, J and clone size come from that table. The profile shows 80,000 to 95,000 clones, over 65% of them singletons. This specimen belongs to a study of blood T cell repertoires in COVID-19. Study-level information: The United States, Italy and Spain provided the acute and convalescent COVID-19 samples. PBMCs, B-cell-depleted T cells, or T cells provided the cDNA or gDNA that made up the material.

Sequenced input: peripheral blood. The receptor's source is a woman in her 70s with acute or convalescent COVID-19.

The CDR3 is CATSWGTLPPNEKLFF. The CDR3 DNA follows: TGTGCCACCTCCTGGGGCACCTTACCCCCTAATGAAAAACTGTTTTTT. The chain couples TRBV28 to TRBJ1-4; a weak D match, TRBD1 (5 bases). The CDR3 length is 16 residues. Deletions cut 10 bases from V and 3 bases from J, with 21 bases between. Germline-derived CDR1 and CDR2 are MDHEN and SYDVKM.